These 31 T cell receptor beta chains were sequenced from one sample in a study of OX40 agonist ivuxolimab in advanced cancers. This table comes from immunoSEQ multiplex PCR, and its TCRdb copy is limited to in-frame clones, with some not included. Here the sample spans around 100,000 clones, about 90% being singletons. The sequencing here drew on CD4+ or CD8+ T cells sorted from blood, taken in a trial of the OX40 agonist ivuxolimab. Receptors originate from an adult with an advanced solid tumor such as melanoma, head and neck, liver or kidney cancer.

The J gene is TRBJ1-1, the V gene TRBV9; D is ambiguous. The V and J ends lost 0 bases and 0 bases respectively, with 9 bases between them. Germline-derived CDR1 and CDR2 are SGDLS and YYNGEE. CDR3 length equals 15 residues. The chain's CDR3 is CASSVGGDMNTEAFF. The CDR3 coding sequence is TGTGCCAGCAGCGTAGGCGGTGATATGAACACTGAAGCTTTCTTT. The entire variable domain, with the rest obtained from reference TRBV9 and TRBJ1-1, is as follows: DSGVTQTPKHLITATGQRVTLRCSPRSGDLSVYWYQQSLDQGLQFLIQYYNGEERAKGNILERFSAQQFPDLHSELNLSSLELGDSALYFCASSVGGDMNTEAFFGQGTRLTVV.

V and J are TRBV7-8 and TRBJ2-3, with TRBD2 matching 8 bases. Germline assignment: CDR1 SGHVS and CDR2 FQNEAQ. V lost 5 bases, J lost 5 bases, and 6 bases stayed unmatched. CDR3 length equals 14 residues. CDR3 sequence reads: CASSLSGRRDTQYF. The CDR3 DNA is TGTGCCAGCAGCCTCAGCGGGAGAAGAGATACGCAGTATTTT.

The gene calls are TRBV4-1 and TRBJ2-4; D gene ambiguous. CDR3 length: 15 residues. The germline V gene has CDR1 MGHRA and CDR2 YSYEKL. Trimming took 2 bases from V and 0 from J, leaving 8 bases between them. The CDR3 sequence is CASSQLRLAKNIQYF. CDR3 DNA sequence: TGCGCCAGCAGCCAACTCCGACTAGCCAAAAACATTCAGTACTTC.

The chain employs TRBV7-3 and TRBJ2-6; D perhaps matches TRBD1 (5 bases). V was shortened by 4 bases and J by 4 bases, with 14 bases between the two germline ends. CDR3 length: 16 amino acids. The germline V gene encodes CDR1 SGHTA and CDR2 FQGTGA. CDR3 in amino acids: CASSSGHTSGANVLTF. Here the CDR3 DNA reads TGTGCCAGCAGCTCCGGACACACGTCCGGGGCCAACGTCCTGACTTTC.

The J gene is TRBJ1-1, the V gene TRBV20-1, with D possibly TRBD1 on 6 matching bases. Trimming removed 5 bases at V and 8 bases at J, with 12 bases between. This CDR3 spans 11 amino acids. Germline CDR1 DFQATT, CDR2 SNEGSKA (reference sequence). The DNA of the CDR3 is TGCAGTGCTGGCCGGACAGCCGAAGCTTTCTTT. This gives the protein CSAGRTAEAFF.

V and J are TRBV5-6 and TRBJ1-5; D uncertain. This CDR3 contains 16 residues. Germline CDR1 is SGHDT and CDR2 is YYEEEE. V lost 0 bases and J lost 5, with 15 bases in between. CDR3 in DNA: TGTGCCAGCAGCTTGGGCGGCCCCATTGGAGATCAGCCCCAGCATTTT. Translated, it gives CASSLGGPIGDQPQHF.

This sequence joins TRBV13 and TRBJ1-4; D is unresolved. V lost 5 bases to trimming and J lost 0 bases, with 10 bases between them. This CDR3 region has 15 residues. Per germline, CDR1 PRHDT and CDR2 FYEKMQ (reference sequence). The CDR3 region has the DNA TGTGCCAGCAGCAACCGACGGGCAACTAATGAAAAACTGTTTTTT. This codes for CASSNRRATNEKLFF.

This sequence joins TRBV4-3 and TRBJ1-2; no reliable D call. The CDR3 covers 16 residues. Trimming took off 0 bases at V and 4 bases at J, with 15 bases between the two ends. Per germline, CDR1 LGHNA and CDR2 YSLEER. CDR3 coding DNA: TGCGCCAGCAGCCAAGATAAGTCAGGCGCCTTCTATGGCTACACCTTC. This translates into CASSQDKSGAFYGYTF.

The V gene is TRBV5-1, the J gene TRBJ2-2; 7 positions agree with TRBD2. The CDR3 covers 16 residues. Germline assignment: CDR1 SGHRS and CDR2 YFSETQ. The ends lost 4 bases at V and 6 bases at J; junction bases unmatched: 12. CDR3 amino acids: CASSPLSGNRAGELFF. The CDR3 region has the DNA TGCGCCAGCAGCCCGTTGAGCGGGAATAGGGCCGGGGAGCTGTTTTTT.

This rearrangement joins TRBV10-3 to TRBJ1-3; no reliable D call. The ends were cut back, 3 bases at V and 6 bases at J, with 9 bases in the middle. The CDR3 loop spans 13 amino acids. Germline loops: CDR1 ENHRY, CDR2 SYGVKD. The CDR3 bases are TGTGCCATCAGTGAAGGTGGAGAAAACACCATATATTTT. Translated: CAISEGGENTIYF.

The gene calls are TRBV6-5 and TRBJ1-2; no clear D. Germline-derived CDR1 and CDR2 are MNHEY and SVGAGI. Trimming took off 0 bases at V and 2 bases at J, with 13 bases between the two ends. This CDR3 is built from 16 residues. This chain's CDR3 is CASSYSFGSRNYGYTF. The CDR3 coding sequence is TGTGCCAGCAGTTACTCTTTTGGAAGCCGAAACTATGGCTACACCTTC.

The rearrangement joins TRBV27 to TRBJ2-6; unclear D gene. CDR1 is MNHEY, CDR2 SMNVEV, per germline (reference sequence). Trimming removed 10 bases at V and 2 bases at J, with 15 bases between. The CDR3 spans 15 residues. CDR3 in DNA: TGTGCCACCCTACCTTTAGGCGCTGGGGCCAACGTCCTGACTTTC. Its translation is CATLPLGAGANVLTF.

The chain has TRBV5-1 and TRBJ1-1; tentative D call: TRBD1 (5 bases). Trimming removed 1 base from V and 5 bases from J, with 12 bases in between. CDR1 is SGHRS, CDR2 YFSETQ, per germline. This CDR3 contains 14 residues. CDR3: CASSLPREGTEAFF. The CDR3 bases are TGCGCCAGCAGCTTGCCCAGGGAGGGAACTGAAGCTTTCTTT. The variable domain in full, completed from reference TRBV5-1 and TRBJ1-1, reads KAGVTQTPRYLIKTRGQQVTLSCSPISGHRSVSWYQQTPGQGLQFLFEYFSETQRNKGNFPGRFSGRQFSNSRSEMNVSTLELGDSALYLCASSLPREGTEAFFGQGTRLTVV.

The chain is built from TRBV25-1 and TRBJ1-6; D not resolved. Germline CDR1 MGHDK, CDR2 SYGVNS. V was trimmed by 7 bases and J by 4 bases, leaving 8 bases between them. This CDR3 spans 13 amino acids. This CDR3 is CASKREYNSPLHF. CDR3 sequence (DNA): TGTGCCAGCAAGAGGGAATATAATTCACCCCTCCACTTT.

This clone was detected only a few times. The chain uses TRBV29-1 and TRBJ1-1; tentative D call: TRBD1 (6 bases). V dropped 7 bases and J dropped 4 bases, with 10 bases sitting between them. This CDR3 spans 11 amino acids. The germline V gene has CDR1 SQVTM and CDR2 ANQGSEA. The DNA for the CDR3 is TGCAGCGCGGACAGACCCACTGAAGCTTTCTTT. It specifies CSADRPTEAFF.

In its sample, this clone was seen a few times. The V call is TRBV4-2, the J call TRBJ1-1; perhaps TRBD1 as D (5 bases). V lost 2 bases to trimming and J lost 10 bases, with 14 bases between them. Per the germline V gene, CDR1 is LGHNA and CDR2 is YNFKEQ. The CDR3 runs to 13 residues. The CDR3: CASSQLDKEGAFF. CDR3 sequence (DNA): TGTGCCAGCAGCCAACTGGACAAGGAGGGAGCTTTCTTT.

The chain links TRBV11-2 to TRBJ2-7; tentative D call: TRBD1 (6 bases). This CDR3 region has 14 residues. Trimming left V 1 base short and J 2 bases short, with 9 bases between. Per germline, CDR1 SGHAT and CDR2 FQNNGV. DNA of the CDR3: TGTGCCAGCAGCTTAGTCAGGGGTCCCTACGAGCAGTACTTC. Translation: CASSLVRGPYEQYF.

The CDR3 loop reads CASKPGQSNEKLFF. The CDR3 DNA follows: TGTGCCAGCAAACCGGGACAGTCGAATGAAAAACTGTTTTTT. This chain links TRBV6-6 with TRBJ1-4; TRBD1 matches at 7 bases. This CDR3 contains 14 residues. J gave up 5 bases and V 7 bases, and 7 bases lay outside the gene matches. Germline assignment: CDR1 MNHNY and CDR2 SVGAGI (reference sequence).

The chain couples TRBV7-9 to TRBJ2-1; 8 bases agree with TRBD1. Germline CDR1 reads SEHNR; CDR2 reads FQNEAQ (reference sequence). This CDR3 region has 14 residues. The junction had 2 bases not matched to a gene; V was cut back by 3 bases and J by 4 bases. This CDR3 reads CASSFQGAYNEQFF. Here the CDR3 DNA reads TGTGCCAGCAGCTTCCAGGGGGCTTACAATGAGCAGTTCTTC.

Note on this clone: The sample holds other DNA sequences that translate to the same CDR3. The V gene is TRBV7-2, the J gene TRBJ2-3, with D maybe TRBD2 (6 bases). The CDR3 is made up of 13 amino acids. V gave up 5 bases and J gave up 6 bases, with 12 bases separating them. Germline values: CDR1 SGHTA, CDR2 FQGNSA. The CDR3 sequence is CASSLRRADTQYF. CDR3 sequence (DNA): TGTGCCAGCAGCCTCCGGAGGGCCGATACGCAGTATTTT.

V usage is TRBV29-1 and J usage is TRBJ1-1; TRBD1 is a possible D gene (6 bases). Germline assignment: CDR1 SQVTM and CDR2 ANQGSEA. CDR3 length equals 12 residues. V was shortened by 7 bases and J by 9 bases, with 18 bases between the two germline ends. The CDR3 here is CSALEGGRKAFF. CDR3 nucleotides: TGCAGCGCCCTGGAGGGGGGCAGGAAAGCTTTCTTT.

The rearrangement joins TRBV27 to TRBJ1-5, with D tentatively TRBD1 (6 bases). Germline values: CDR1 MNHEY, CDR2 SMNVEV (reference sequence). The V end was cut by 6 bases, the J end by 2 bases, with 11 bases between. The CDR3 loop spans 14 amino acids. The DNA for the CDR3 is TGTGCCAGCAGAGAACAGGGAGGCAATCAGCCCCAGCATTTT. Translating it yields CASREQGGNQPQHF.

CDR3 sequence: CSVEPGGTDTQYF. The CDR3 DNA follows: TGCAGCGTTGAACCGGGGGGCACAGATACGCAGTATTTT. The J gene is TRBJ2-3, the V gene TRBV29-1, with D possibly being TRBD2 (6 bases). This CDR3 comprises 13 residues. With 2 bases removed from V and 1 base from J, the gap between germline ends came to 7 bases. Germline V gene sequence: CDR1 SQVTM, CDR2 ANQGSEA.

This clone has a single count. This chain links TRBV14 with TRBJ2-3, with 10 bases matching TRBD2. The V gene end was trimmed by 5 bases and the J gene end by 5 bases; junction bases not matched to a gene: 13. Germline V gene data show CDR1 as SGHDN and CDR2 as FVKESK. CDR3 length: 17 amino acids. Here the CDR3 reads CASSEGLAGEDRDTQYF. The CDR3 coding sequence is TGTGCCAGCAGCGAAGGGCTAGCGGGAGAAGATCGAGATACGCAGTATTTT.

A few counts support this clone. The V gene is TRBV4-3, the J gene TRBJ1-2; 7 nucleotides agree with TRBD1. V lost 4 bases to trimming and J lost 8 bases; unmatched junction nucleotides: 10. Germline values: CDR1 LGHNA, CDR2 YSLEER. This CDR3 is built from 14 residues. The CDR3 nucleotides read TGCGCCAGCAGCCCTGGGACAGATCGGTGGGGCTACACCTTC. Its translation is CASSPGTDRWGYTF.

This chain connects TRBV27 to TRBJ1-2; the D gene is possibly TRBD1 (6 bases). CDR1 and CDR2 from the germline V gene are MNHEY and SMNVEV (reference sequence). V was trimmed by 2 bases and J by 8 bases, leaving 15 bases between them. CDR3 length: 14 residues. The CDR3 DNA reads TGTGCCAGCAGTTTAAGGGGGAGTAGGGGAGGCTACACCTTC. Translated: CASSLRGSRGGYTF.

The chain is built from TRBV6-5 and TRBJ1-2, with D perhaps TRBD1 (5 bases). CDR3 length: 14 amino acids. V gave up 8 bases and J gave up 6 bases, with 19 bases separating them. Germline lookup yields CDR1 MNHEY and CDR2 SVGAGI. CDR3 sequence reads: CASLPLGGGDGYTF. Here the CDR3 DNA reads TGTGCCAGCCTACCCCTGGGGGGAGGGGATGGCTACACCTTC.

The chain joins TRBV4-2 to TRBJ2-1, with 9 bases aligning to TRBD2. Trimming cost V 4 bases and J 0 bases; bases outside gene matches: 1. Germline loops: CDR1 LGHNA, CDR2 YNFKEQ. This CDR3 comprises 15 residues. In nucleotides, the CDR3 is TGTGCCAGCAGCCCTAGCGGGACCTCCTACAATGAGCAGTTCTTC. Translation gives CASSPSGTSYNEQFF.

This chain joins TRBV9 and TRBJ2-1; maybe TRBD2 (6 bases). Trimming took 3 bases from V and 0 from J, leaving 10 bases between them. The CDR3 spans 15 residues. Germline loops: CDR1 SGDLS, CDR2 YYNGEE. For the CDR3, the DNA is TGTGCCAGCAGCGGGCGGGATAGCTCCTACAATGAGCAGTTCTTC. This translates into CASSGRDSSYNEQFF. The variable domain in full, with the rest retrieved from reference TRBV9 and TRBJ2-1, is DSGVTQTPKHLITATGQRVTLRCSPRSGDLSVYWYQQSLDQGLQFLIQYYNGEERAKGNILERFSAQQFPDLHSELNLSSLELGDSALYFCASSGRDSSYNEQFFGPGTRLTVL.

This chain links TRBV29-1 with TRBJ1-2; D is possibly TRBD1 (5 bases). This CDR3 has 11 amino acids. Germline values: CDR1 SQVTM, CDR2 ANQGSEA. The germline V and J ends were trimmed by 6 bases and 1 base, with 6 bases remaining between them. This CDR3 reads CSVTVNYGYTF. The CDR3 nucleotides read TGCAGCGTGACAGTTAACTATGGCTACACCTTC.

J is TRBJ1-2 and V is TRBV6-5, with 10 positions matching TRBD1. Germline values: CDR1 MNHEY, CDR2 SVGAGI. CDR3 length equals 16 residues. The V gene end was trimmed by 0 bases and the J gene end by 0 bases; junction bases not matched to a gene: 1. The DNA for the CDR3 is TGTGCCAGCAGTTACTCTGGGACAGGGGCTAACTATGGCTACACCTTC. It translates to CASSYSGTGANYGYTF.